Listed below are T cell receptor beta chains from one sample, sequenced in a study of human T cells and chemical hapten exposure. TCRdb independently ran MiXCR on the RACE reads; one entry per CDR3 protein. The sample carries roughly 360,000 distinct CDR3 sequences, around 4.8% recorded once. The sequencing here drew on whole blood, taken in connection with sensitization to the hapten diphenylcyclopropenone (DPC). The receptor set was obtained from a woman aged 50 to 60 with alopecia areata. Some clones in this sample may be carry-over from other donors' samples. CDR3s include the opening cysteine and the closing phenylalanine or tryptophan. The D gene is left open where the match is weak. Only part of the rows carry a size: once, few, many, or a class if the clone is expanded.

TRBV29-1,-,-,TRBJ2-6,CSVHSGANVLTF,TGCAGCGTCCACTCTGGGGCCAACGTCCTGACTTTC
TRBV12-3/TRBV12-4,many,-,TRBJ2-2,CASSLGTLNTGELFF,TGTGCCAGCAGTTTGGGGACACTGAACACCGGGGAGCTGTTTTTT
TRBV7-2,many,TRBD1,TRBJ1-6,CASSLGTTGGDSPLHF,TGTGCCAGCAGCTTAGGGACGACAGGGGGCGACTCACCCCTCCACTTT
TRBV7-9,-,-,TRBJ2-3,CASSLVQGREDTQYF,TGTGCCAGCAGCTTAGTACAGGGAAGGGAAGATACGCAGTATTTT
TRBV15,-,TRBD2,TRBJ2-3,CATSRLSGIGTDTQYF,TGTGCCACCAGCAGGCTTAGCGGGATAGGGACAGATACGCAGTATTTT
TRBV9,few,-,TRBJ2-3,CASSVAGRGPSTDTQYF,TGTGCCAGCAGCGTAGCTGGGCGGGGGCCTAGCACAGATACGCAGTATTTT
TRBV29-1,many,-,TRBJ2-7,CSVEEAYEQYF,TGCAGCGTTGAAGAAGCCTACGAGCAGTACTTC
TRBV7-2,many,-,TRBJ2-3,CASSSHARGGTDTQYF,TGTGCCAGCAGCTCCCACGCTCGAGGGGGCACAGATACGCAGTATTTT
TRBV12-5,-,-,TRBJ1-5,CASGLHPKPQHF,TGTGCTAGTGGTCTTCACCCGAAGCCCCAGCATTTT
TRBV10-2,few,TRBD2,TRBJ2-1,CASSDIAGGPREQFF,TGCGCCAGCAGTGATATAGCGGGAGGGCCGAGGGAGCAGTTCTTC
TRBV28,many,-,TRBJ1-2,CASSLSSANYGYTF,TGTGCCAGCAGTTTAAGTTCGGCAAACTATGGCTACACCTTC
TRBV2,few,-,TRBJ2-7,CASSRPALLEQYF,TGTGCCAGCAGTCGCCCGGCGCTCCTAGAGCAGTACTTC
TRBV25-1,-,-,TRBJ1-5,CASSGLGGNQPQHF,TGTGCCAGCAGTGGCCTTGGAGGCAATCAGCCCCAGCATTTT
TRBV2,few,-,TRBJ2-3,CASNLRGSGTDTQYF,TGTGCCAGCAATCTTCGGGGGTCGGGCACAGATACGCAGTATTTT
TRBV5-1,few,TRBD2,TRBJ2-3,CASSFDSGGATDTQYF,TGCGCCAGCAGCTTCGACAGCGGGGGAGCCACAGATACGCAGTATTTT
TRBV20-1,many,-,TRBJ2-3,CSARGLQNTQYF,TGCAGTGCTAGAGGACTGCAGAATACGCAGTATTTT
TRBV9,few,-,TRBJ1-3,CASSVYDSSSGNTIYF,TGTGCCAGCAGCGTCTATGACAGCAGCTCTGGAAACACCATATATTTT
TRBV20-1,few,-,TRBJ2-7,CSARDLGDEQYF,TGCAGTGCTAGAGACCTAGGTGACGAGCAGTACTTC
TRBV28,many,TRBD2,TRBJ2-1,CASSMRTSSSYNEQFF,TGTGCCAGCAGTATGAGGACTAGCAGCTCCTACAATGAGCAGTTCTTC
TRBV20-1,many,-,TRBJ2-3,CSARAYTDTQYF,TGCAGTGCTAGAGCCTACACAGATACGCAGTATTTT
TRBV28,-,-,TRBJ2-1,CASSFRDPSRDEQFF,TGTGCCAGCAGTTTCCGGGACCCATCAAGGGATGAGCAGTTCTTC
TRBV15,few,-,TRBJ1-5,CATQLRQISNQPQHF,TGTGCCACTCAGCTTCGGCAGATTAGCAATCAGCCCCAGCATTTT
TRBV4-2,-,-,TRBJ2-3,CASSQEGGQVDTQYF,TGTGCCAGCAGCCAAGAAGGGGGGCAGGTAGATACGCAGTATTTT
TRBV4-3,few,-,TRBJ1-4,CASSQSRPGRLFF,TGCGCCAGCAGCCAATCTCGGCCGGGGCGACTGTTTTTT
TRBV4-1,-,-,TRBJ2-3,CASSQDRMDTDTQYF,TGCGCCAGCAGCCAGGACAGAATGGACACAGATACGCAGTATTTT
TRBV5-1,few,-,TRBJ1-3,CASSSRAALSGNTIYF,TGCGCCAGCAGCTCGCGGGCAGCCCTTTCTGGAAACACCATATATTTT
TRBV7-6,many,TRBD2,TRBJ2-4,CASSSSGQGAIQYF,TGTGCCAGCAGCTCTAGCGGGCAGGGCGCCATTCAGTACTTC
TRBV6-2/TRBV6-3,many,TRBD2,TRBJ2-1,CASSYGGGNNEQFF,TGTGCCAGCAGTTATGGCGGGGGGAACAATGAGCAGTTCTTC
TRBV20-1,many,-,TRBJ1-6,CSATSPKKGSPLHF,TGCAGTGCTACTAGTCCTAAAAAGGGATCACCCCTCCACTTT
TRBV6-2/TRBV6-3,many,TRBD1,TRBJ1-1,CASRQDRGWTEAFF,TGTGCCAGCAGACAGGACAGGGGGTGGACTGAAGCTTTCTTT
TRBV29-1,many,TRBD2,TRBJ2-1,CSVDSTSGVLFF,TGCAGCGTTGATTCAACTAGCGGGGTACTGTTCTTC
TRBV6-1,many,-,TRBJ1-1,CASSEGLGLNTEAFF,TGTGCCAGCAGTGAGGGTTTAGGGTTGAACACTGAAGCTTTCTTT
TRBV7-8,many,-,TRBJ1-1,CASSPYNTEAFF,TGTGCCAGCAGCCCGTACAACACTGAAGCTTTCTTT
TRBV5-1,many,-,TRBJ1-1,CASSFIDSGMNTEAFF,TGCGCCAGCAGCTTTATCGACTCTGGAATGAACACTGAAGCTTTCTTT
TRBV2,many,-,TRBJ1-1,CASSDRTEIEAFF,TGTGCCAGCAGTGACCGGACGGAAATCGAAGCTTTCTTT
TRBV10-3,-,-,TRBJ2-3,CAISDRASFPDTQYF,TGTGCCATCAGTGACCGGGCTAGCTTCCCAGATACGCAGTATTTT
TRBV6-1,many,-,TRBJ1-5,CASSEEYSNQPQHF,TGTGCCAGCAGTGAAGAGTATAGCAATCAGCCCCAGCATTTT
TRBV2,-,-,TRBJ1-1,CASSTPGHGLVSLNTEAFF,TGTGCCAGCAGTACTCCTGGGCACGGTTTGGTGAGCTTGAACACTGAAGCTTTCTTT
TRBV6-5,many,-,TRBJ1-5,CASSYSVTQPQHF,TGTGCCAGCAGTTACTCTGTCACTCAGCCCCAGCATTTT
TRBV24-1,many,TRBD1,TRBJ1-5,CATQGESGNQPQHF,TGTGCCACACAGGGGGAATCTGGCAATCAGCCCCAGCATTTT
TRBV18,many,TRBD2,TRBJ2-3,CASSPKALAVGASTDTQYF,TGTGCCAGCTCACCTAAAGCACTAGCGGTGGGGGCTAGCACAGATACGCAGTATTTT
TRBV28,many,-,TRBJ2-7,CASRDRRDPRDEQYF,TGTGCCAGCAGGGATCGCCGGGACCCGAGGGACGAGCAGTACTTC
TRBV2,many,TRBD1,TRBJ2-2,CASSPRQGPGELFF,TGTGCCAGCAGCCCCCGACAGGGTCCCGGGGAGCTGTTTTTT
TRBV3-1,many,TRBD2,TRBJ2-3,CASSQDGTSWDTQYF,TGTGCCAGCAGCCAAGACGGGACTAGCTGGGATACGCAGTATTTT
TRBV4-1,many,TRBD1,TRBJ1-5,CASSPLGQSSNQPQHF,TGCGCCAGCAGCCCTCTGGGACAGAGTAGCAATCAGCCCCAGCATTTT
TRBV7-2,many,-,TRBJ2-5,CASSLALLEIKTQYF,TGTGCCAGCAGCTTAGCCCTACTAGAGATAAAGACCCAGTACTTC
TRBV18,many,-,TRBJ1-1,CASSLPTNTEAFF,TGTGCCAGCTCGCTTCCCACGAACACTGAAGCTTTCTTT
TRBV15,many,-,TRBJ2-5,CATSRDRGNIAQYF,TGTGCCACCAGCAGAGATAGGGGAAATATTGCCCAGTACTTC
TRBV7-6,many,TRBD2,TRBJ2-7,CASSFEGSGGYEQYF,TGTGCCAGCAGCTTCGAAGGTAGCGGGGGCTACGAGCAGTACTTC
TRBV2,many,TRBD1,TRBJ1-6,CASSWDRPSVNSPLHF,TGTGCCAGCAGTTGGGACAGGCCGAGCGTTAATTCACCCCTCCACTTT